This T cell receptor beta chain was documented in a study of T-cell reconstitution after alpha-beta-depleted transplantation in children. Findings and caveats of the study: Newly made T cells mostly supplied T-cell counts and diversity one year after transplant. It was reported that alpha-beta T cells came from several hundred expanded graft clones (about two months after transplant). Surviving recipient T cells and intrathymic progenitors accounted for some patients' high TCRbeta diversity at day 60.

Points on this clonotype: Its antigen is as yet unknown.

Unique molecular identifiers featured in how the TCRbeta library was prepared. MiXCR, run by TCRdb on the PCR reads, gives a single entry per CDR3 protein. The data hold fewer than 700,000 distinct CDR3 sequences, with 10% to 15% observed a single time. This specimen consisted of PBMCs, mostly from graft donor cells, obtained 360 days after TCRalphabeta/CD19-depleted stem cell transplant. This TCR was sampled from a male patient younger than 18 who had a stem cell transplant for acute myeloid leukemia, so the T cells may come from the graft donor.

The CDR3: CASSSPVSGEQFF. The CDR3, as DNA: TGTGCCAGCAGTTCTCCCGTTAGCGGTGAGCAGTTCTTC. V is TRBV12-3 or TRBV12-4 and J is TRBJ2-1, with D perhaps matching TRBD2 (6 bases). Trimming removed 4 bases from V and 9 bases from J, with 13 bases in between. This CDR3 comprises 13 residues.